This T cell receptor beta chain was found in a study of blood T cell repertoires in COVID-19. Study-wide background: Sample material is recorded as cDNA or gDNA derived from T cells, B-cell-depleted T cells, or PBMCs.

This clone was found a few times. Per the original data handling: Cell counts per sample came from amplifying reference gene primers. Sequencing was performed with immunoSEQ multiplex PCR; in TCRdb, only in-frame clones are kept and a portion is missing. The V and J calls and the clone size are those of that table, but D and trimming were determined from the DNA. The profile shows tens of thousands of clones, about 83% of them singletons. Germline V gives CDR1 SGHRS, CDR2 YFSETQ. V trimming: 5 bases; J trimming: 3 bases; junction bases outside the gene matches: 8. The CDR3 runs to 14 residues. J is TRBJ2-7 and V is TRBV5-1, with 7 positions matching TRBD1. Material for sequencing was peripheral blood. The sequence was collected from a man aged 70-80 years with active COVID-19. DNA for the CDR3: TGCGCCAGCAGTAGAGCGGACAGGAGCTACGAGCAGTACTTC. This sequence encodes CASSRADRSYEQYF.